The 7 T cell receptor beta chains given below trace back to one sample, sequenced in a study of shared T cell receptors in the human thymus. Only in-frame clones appear in the TCRdb table, and some are missing; sequencing was by immunoSEQ multiplex PCR. The table lists around 730,000 clones, roughly 85% of them singletons. The same specimen was also included in a second study, on human thymus T cells.

Sequencing was carried out using thymocytes. The source of these receptors is a girl less than two years old with a congenital heart defect.

This rearrangement joins TRBV14 to TRBJ2-3, with D perhaps matching TRBD2 (7 bases). The CDR3 totals 15 residues. The V gene's germline CDR1 is SGHDN and CDR2 FVKESK. V was clipped by 4 bases and J by 5 bases, with 16 bases between them. The CDR3 nucleotides read TGTGCCAGCAGCCCGCCTGGGGGGGCTGTAGATACGCAGTATTTT. It is translated as CASSPPGGAVDTQYF.

This chain connects TRBV19 to TRBJ1-1; possible D gene TRBD1, 6 bases. The length of the CDR3 is 16 residues. Germline V CDR1 and CDR2: LNHDA, SQIVND (reference sequence). The ends were cut back, 1 base at V and 0 bases at J, with 12 bases in the middle. CDR3 in amino acids: CASSIAWGQLNTEAFF. The CDR3 nucleotides read TGTGCCAGTAGTATAGCGTGGGGACAACTGAACACTGAAGCTTTCTTT. Together with reference TRBV19 and TRBJ1-1, the CDR3 gives the full variable domain: DGGITQSPKYLFRKEGQNVTLSCEQNLNHDAMYWYRQDPGQGLRLIYYSQIVNDFQKGDIAEGYSVSREKKESFPLTVTSAQKNPTAFYLCASSIAWGQLNTEAFFGQGTRLTVV.

The J gene is TRBJ2-3, the V gene TRBV14; 10 bases line up with TRBD2. The V and J ends lost 0 bases and 1 base, in that order; junction bases with no gene match: 19. The V gene's germline CDR1 is SGHDN and CDR2 FVKESK. The CDR3 is 22 amino acids. CDR3 loop: CASSQDIGPSGGPTLGTDTQYF. The CDR3 DNA follows: TGTGCCAGCAGCCAAGATATAGGGCCTAGCGGGGGTCCAACACTTGGCACAGATACGCAGTATTTT. Full variable domain (missing parts from reference TRBV14 and TRBJ2-3): EAGVTQFPSHSVIEKGQTVTLRCDPISGHDNLYWYRRVMGKEIKFLLHFVKESKQDESGMPNNRFLAERTGGTYSTLKVQPAELEDSGVYFCASSQDIGPSGGPTLGTDTQYFGPGTRLTVL.

The table lists this clone with a count of one. This sequence joins TRBV27 and TRBJ2-7, with 9 bases identical to TRBD1. V lost 6 bases, J lost 3 bases, and 3 bases stayed unmatched. CDR3 size: 13 residues. Per the germline V gene, CDR1 is MNHEY and CDR2 is SMNVEV (reference sequence). The DNA of the CDR3 is TGTGCCAGCAGCCGACAGGGGGTCTACGAGCAGTACTTC. Its protein is CASSRQGVYEQYF.

V and J are TRBV5-4 and TRBJ1-4; 7 bases agree with TRBD1. This CDR3 is 14 amino acids long. Trimming took 4 bases from V and 5 from J; bases not matched to a gene: 5. Germline CDR1 SGHNT, CDR2 YYREEE (reference sequence). In DNA, the CDR3 is TGTGCCAGCAGCCCCGGGACAGAGAATGAAAAACTGTTTTTT. Translating gives CASSPGTENEKLFF.

This chain connects TRBV18 to TRBJ1-2; 7 positions match TRBD1. Germline lookup yields CDR1 KGHSH and CDR2 LQKENI. The CDR3 has 14 amino acids. Trimming at V came to 3 bases and at J to 3 bases, leaving 4 bases not matched to a gene. The CDR3 spells CASSPPQGDYGYTF. The CDR3 DNA reads as TGTGCCAGCTCACCGCCGCAGGGGGACTATGGCTACACCTTC. Full variable domain (missing parts from reference TRBV18 and TRBJ1-2): NAGVMQNPRHLVRRRGQEARLRCSPMKGHSHVYWYRQLPEEGLKFMVYLQKENIIDESGMPKERFSAEFPKEGPSILRIQQVVRGDSAAYFCASSPPQGDYGYTFGSGTRLTVV.

CDR3 sequence reads: CASSLVKGPPSSYNEQFF. In nucleotides, the CDR3 is TGTGCCAGCAGTTTAGTTAAGGGGCCTCCGAGCTCCTACAATGAGCAGTTCTTC. The chain employs TRBV28 and TRBJ2-1; TRBD1 is a possible D gene (5 bases). Germline V CDR1 and CDR2: MDHEN, SYDVKM. The ends were cut back, 2 bases at V and 0 bases at J, with 17 bases in the middle. This CDR3 has 18 amino acids.